This T cell receptor (beta chain) was observed in a study of blood T cell repertoires in COVID-19. Turning to the study itself: Collection of acute and convalescent COVID-19 samples took place in the United States, Italy and Spain.

The method was immunoSEQ multiplex PCR; TCRdb's version includes in-frame clones alone and lacks a portion of them. The top ten clones hold approximately 2.1% of a sample with about 73,000 clones, roughly three quarters of them seen once. The receptor was isolated from a man between 70 and 80 years old with COVID-19, enrolled during active disease. Input material: peripheral blood.

CDR3 in amino acids: CASSLMDTVNYGYTF. CDR3 nucleotides: TGTGCCAGCAGTTTAATGGACACCGTTAACTATGGCTACACCTTC. The genes are TRBV28 and TRBJ1-2; TRBD1 might be the D (5 bases). Deletions cut 2 bases from V and 1 base from J, with 11 bases between. The CDR3 runs 15 residues. CDR1 and CDR2 (germline): MDHEN, SYDVKM.